Below, 32 T cell receptor beta chains from the same sample are listed, as sequenced in a study of shared clonotypes between healthy human individuals. Repertoires were generated with immunoSEQ multiplex PCR, while TCRdb's copy carries only in-frame clones and drops some. The repertoire holds a few million clones, with approximately 93% as singletons. Input material: naive CD4+ T cells from PBMCs. Subset reported: CD45RA+ positively selected. These receptors were taken from a man aged 18 to 29 in good health. Some clones in this sample may be carry-over from other donors' samples.

The V call is TRBV5-4, the J call TRBJ2-2, with 7 bases fitting TRBD2. The germline V gene has CDR1 SGHNT and CDR2 YYREEE (reference sequence). V dropped 4 bases and J dropped 4; count of bases not matched to a gene: 4. CDR3 length: 14 amino acids. CDR3 DNA: TGTGCCAGCAGCAAGACTAGCTCCACCGGGGAGCTGTTTTTT. This translates into CASSKTSSTGELFF.

This chain's CDR3 is CASAPWSGTGELFF. The DNA of the CDR3 is TGTGCCAGCGCCCCGTGGTCTGGCACCGGGGAGCTGTTTTTT. The chain recombines TRBV9 with TRBJ2-2; no clear D gene. Germline values: CDR1 SGDLS, CDR2 YYNGEE. V was clipped by 7 bases and J by 4 bases, with 14 bases between them. The CDR3 has 14 residues.

The CDR3 coding sequence is TGTGCCAGCAGCTTAGGGGTAGGGACAGCGCTCTATGGCTACACCTTC. Its translation: CASSLGVGTALYGYTF. The genes are TRBV7-2 and TRBJ1-2, with TRBD1 matching 7 bases. CDR1 is SGHTA, CDR2 FQGNSA, per germline. The V and J ends lost 1 base and 4 bases, in that order; junction bases with no gene match: 9. This CDR3 contains 16 residues.

This clone was seen just once. The J gene is TRBJ2-3, the V gene TRBV6-5; D is ambiguous. Germline-derived CDR1 and CDR2 are MNHEY and SVGAGI. The CDR3 extends over 14 amino acids. Deletions cut 6 bases from V and 3 bases from J, with 13 bases between. The CDR3 nucleotides are TGTGCCAGCAGCCGAACCTCACGTACAGATACGCAGTATTTT. It is translated as CASSRTSRTDTQYF.

To note about this clone: The same CDR3 also results from other DNA sequences found in this sample. J is TRBJ2-3 and V is TRBV11-3; D is ambiguous. The V gene lost 0 bases and the J gene lost 0 bases, with 7 bases spanning the gap. Germline CDR1 is SGHNT and CDR2 is YENEEA. This CDR3 region has 15 residues. CDR3 sequence (DNA): TGTGCCAGCAGCTTAGACGGATCTAGCACAGATACGCAGTATTTT. It is translated as CASSLDGSSTDTQYF.

The gene calls are TRBV2 and TRBJ1-5; D remains ambiguous. Germline V CDR1 and CDR2: SNHLY, FYNNEI. This CDR3 spans 12 amino acids. The V gene lost 6 bases and the J gene lost 6 bases, with 9 bases spanning the gap. CDR3 nucleotide sequence: TGTGCCAGCAGACCAGTGGGTCAGCCCCAGCATTTT. Protein: CASRPVGQPQHF.

This chain connects TRBV18 to TRBJ2-7, with D unclear. Germline CDR1 is KGHSH and CDR2 is LQKENI. CDR3 length: 14 residues. The V end was cut by 3 bases, the J end by 5 bases, with 14 bases between. This CDR3 reads CASSPSIPEDEQYF. The CDR3 bases are TGTGCCAGCTCACCCTCCATCCCCGAGGACGAGCAGTACTTC. The complete variable domain, with remaining parts taken from reference TRBV18 and TRBJ2-7, reads NAGVMQNPRHLVRRRGQEARLRCSPMKGHSHVYWYRQLPEEGLKFMVYLQKENIIDESGMPKERFSAEFPKEGPSILRIQQVVRGDSAAYFCASSPSIPEDEQYFGPGTRLTVT.

The J gene is TRBJ1-2, the V gene TRBV12-5, with TRBD1 identical over 10 bases. Per germline, CDR1 LGHNT and CDR2 FRNRAP. V lost 6 bases to trimming and J lost 4 bases; unmatched junction nucleotides: 8. The CDR3 runs 15 residues. The CDR3 sequence: CASGTDRGLGYGYTF. The DNA of the CDR3 is TGTGCTAGTGGAACCGACAGGGGGCTTGGCTATGGCTACACCTTC.

The genes are TRBV19 and TRBJ1-5; D uncertain. V was clipped by 9 bases and J by 5 bases, with 17 bases between them. This CDR3 comprises 14 residues. The germline CDR1 and CDR2 sequences are LNHDA and SQIVND (reference sequence). DNA for the CDR3: TGTGCCAGCGACCCTATACCGCCGTATCAGCCCCAGCATTTT. Translating gives CASDPIPPYQPQHF.

The chain uses TRBV27 and TRBJ2-1; 7 nucleotides align to TRBD2. Trimming at V came to 2 bases and at J to 9 bases, leaving 13 bases not matched to a gene. Germline V gives CDR1 MNHEY, CDR2 SMNVEV (reference sequence). The CDR3 is 16 residues long. CDR3 in amino acids: CASSLPPSSSGGEQFF. CDR3 DNA: TGTGCCAGCAGTTTACCCCCATCGTCTAGCGGTGGTGAGCAGTTCTTC.

This chain uses TRBV11-2 with TRBJ2-3, with TRBD2 matching 13 bases. Germline-derived CDR1 and CDR2 are SGHAT and FQNNGV. CDR3 length equals 16 residues. The junction had 6 bases not matched to a gene; V was cut back by 5 bases and J by 4 bases. The CDR3 here is CASSRTSGRYADTQYF. CDR3 nucleotide sequence: TGTGCCAGCAGCCGGACTAGCGGGAGATATGCAGATACGCAGTATTTT.

The rearrangement uses TRBV5-1 and TRBJ2-3; perhaps TRBD2 as D (5 bases). The CDR3 runs 15 residues. Germline assignment: CDR1 SGHRS and CDR2 YFSETQ. Trimming took off 8 bases at V and 0 bases at J, with 16 bases between the two ends. CDR3 loop: CASGVAPTSTDTQYF. CDR3 bases: TGCGCCAGTGGAGTAGCGCCTACTAGCACAGATACGCAGTATTTT.

This CDR3 is CASSIAGAGPQETQYF. The CDR3 DNA follows: TGTGCCAGCAGTATTGCCGGGGCGGGGCCCCAAGAGACCCAGTACTTC. The chain links TRBV28 to TRBJ2-5; perhaps TRBD2 as D (6 bases). This CDR3 is 16 amino acids long. V was trimmed by 5 bases and J by 1 base, leaving 17 bases between them. Germline V gene data show CDR1 as MDHEN and CDR2 as SYDVKM.

The CDR3 DNA reads TGCGCCAGCAGCCAAGTCGGGCGCGATGGCGGCTACACCTTC. Amino acid sequence: CASSQVGRDGGYTF. J is TRBJ1-2 and V is TRBV4-1, with D uncertain. Germline V lookup: CDR1 MGHRA, CDR2 YSYEKL. The CDR3 covers 14 residues. The V end was cut by 1 base, the J end by 8 bases, with 14 bases between.

A word on this clone: This sample includes further DNA sequences coding for the same CDR3. The gene calls are TRBV5-6 and TRBJ2-5; tentatively, D is TRBD1 or TRBD2 (5 bases each). CDR1 SGHDT and CDR2 YYEEEE come from the germline V gene. Trimming shortened V by 2 bases and J by 3 bases, and 8 bases separated the two germline ends. The CDR3 totals 13 residues. The CDR3 sequence is CASSFGTEETQYF. CDR3 coding DNA: TGTGCCAGCAGCTTCGGGACCGAAGAGACCCAGTACTTC.

Of note for this clone: One end of the junction varies from germline; a read error may be responsible. The chain is built from TRBV4-1 and TRBJ2-7, with 9 bases matching TRBD2. The CDR3 spans 18 residues. Germline CDR1 MGHRA, CDR2 YSYEKL. CDR3 sequence: CASSQDEESGRPSYEQYF. CDR3 DNA: TGCGCCAGCAGTCAAGATGAGGAAAGCGGGAGGCCCTCCTACGAGCAGTACTTC.

V usage is TRBV4-2 and J usage is TRBJ2-1, with 10 positions matching TRBD2. J gave up 6 bases and V 0 bases, and 8 bases lay outside the gene matches. Germline V gene lookup returns CDR1 LGHNA and CDR2 YNFKEQ. The CDR3 is 17 amino acids. The CDR3 coding sequence is TGTGCCAGCAGCCAAGATGGACCTAGCGGGAGAGGCAATGAGCAGTTCTTC. Translated: CASSQDGPSGRGNEQFF.

This clone has only one observation. The chain carries TRBV25-1 and TRBJ2-7; 7 bases are shared with TRBD1. Germline CDR1 reads MGHDK; CDR2 reads SYGVNS. The V segment lost 1 base and the J segment 6 bases; nucleotides outside the gene matches: 9. This CDR3 has 15 amino acids. CDR3 bases: TGTGCCAGCAGTGAATCAAACAGGGGCACTGGCGAGCAGTACTTC. This codes for CASSESNRGTGEQYF.

This chain joins TRBV6-5 and TRBJ2-7; D gene unclear. The V end lost 5 bases, the J end lost 6 bases, and 8 bases lay between the germline ends. CDR1 and CDR2 from the germline V gene are MNHEY and SVGAGI. CDR3 length: 11 residues. CDR3 residues: CASSDGPEQYF. The CDR3 DNA reads TGTGCCAGCAGTGACGGACCCGAGCAGTACTTC.

The V call is TRBV7-9, the J call TRBJ2-3; D is possibly TRBD1 (6 bases). Looked up from germline, CDR1 is SEHNR and CDR2 is FQNEAQ (reference sequence). V lost 4 bases, J lost 2 bases, and 19 bases lay in between. This CDR3 has 17 residues. CDR3 sequence reads: CASSSSQGPHFTDTQYF. The CDR3 DNA follows: TGTGCCAGCAGCTCCTCACAGGGTCCCCATTTCACAGATACGCAGTATTTT.

This rearrangement joins TRBV10-1 to TRBJ2-1; 10 bases line up with TRBD1. This CDR3 spans 14 amino acids. In germline, CDR1 is WNHNN, CDR2 SYGVQD (reference sequence). With V trimmed by 4 bases and J by 7 bases, 4 bases remained unmatched. The CDR3 DNA reads TGCGCCAGCAGTGGACAGGGGGCGTGGAATGAGCAGTTCTTC. Translation: CASSGQGAWNEQFF.

V and J are TRBV5-1 and TRBJ2-7, with a possible D match to TRBD2 (6 bases). Trimming stripped 0 bases from V and 2 bases from J, with 12 bases between. The CDR3 sequence is 15 residues long. Germline-derived CDR1 and CDR2 are SGHRS and YFSETQ. CDR3 coding DNA: TGCGCCAGCAGCTTGGACGCGGGACCCACCTACGAGCAGTACTTC. Its protein is CASSLDAGPTYEQYF.

This chain joins TRBV5-1 and TRBJ1-3; tentative D call: TRBD1 (5 bases). Germline-derived CDR1 and CDR2 are SGHRS and YFSETQ. The CDR3 length is 17 residues. Trimming took 2 bases from V and 0 from J, leaving 15 bases between them. The CDR3: CASSFGGAQSSGNTIYF. The DNA of the CDR3 is TGCGCCAGCAGCTTTGGAGGGGCGCAAAGCTCTGGAAACACCATATATTTT.

CDR3 region: CASSLSGTGVFF. The CDR3 nucleotides read TGTGCCAGCAGTTTATCGGGAACAGGGGTGTTTTTT. This chain connects TRBV28 to TRBJ1-4; 7 nucleotides agree with TRBD1. Per germline, CDR1 MDHEN and CDR2 SYDVKM. The junction had 5 bases not matched to a gene; V was cut back by 1 base and J by 15 bases. This CDR3 contains 12 residues.

This sequence joins TRBV5-4 and TRBJ2-5; D perhaps matches TRBD1 (5 bases). Germline V lookup: CDR1 SGHNT, CDR2 YYREEE (reference sequence). V gave up 4 bases and J gave up 5 bases, with 18 bases separating them. This CDR3 contains 15 residues. The CDR3 DNA follows: TGTGCCAGCAGCCCCACCCCGGACATAAGGGAGACCCAGTACTTC. Amino acids: CASSPTPDIRETQYF.

This chain joins TRBV14 and TRBJ2-5; D is undetermined. The CDR3 is 12 residues long. Germline CDR1 and CDR2: SGHDN and FVKESK. The ends were cut back, 4 bases at V and 5 bases at J, with 8 bases in the middle. In DNA form, the CDR3 reads TGTGCCAGCAGCCCTCAAGGCGAGACCCAGTACTTC. Protein sequence: CASSPQGETQYF.

The genes are TRBV28 and TRBJ2-3, with 12 bases lining up with TRBD2. The CDR3 sequence is 15 residues long. Germline loops: CDR1 MDHEN, CDR2 SYDVKM. Losses at the gene ends were 5 bases for V and 4 bases for J; bases not matched to a gene: 4. DNA of the CDR3: TGTGCCAGCAGTACTAGCGGGAGGACCTCAGATACGCAGTATTTT. Its translation is CASSTSGRTSDTQYF.

The V call is TRBV6-5, the J call TRBJ2-1, with 7 positions matching TRBD2. Trimming took 5 bases from V and 0 from J; bases not matched to a gene: 4. CDR3 length: 15 residues. The V gene's germline CDR1 is MNHEY and CDR2 SVGAGI. Written as DNA, the CDR3 is TGTGCCAGCAGTACTAGCGCGAGCTCCTACAATGAGCAGTTCTTC. Translation: CASSTSASSYNEQFF.

The gene calls are TRBV5-1 and TRBJ2-1; no reliable D call. CDR3 size: 13 residues. Trimming pared 0 bases from V and 7 bases from J, leaving 8 bases between. Germline CDR1 SGHRS, CDR2 YFSETQ. CDR3 bases: TGCGCCAGCAGCTTGGCCTTCGGTAATGAGCAGTTCTTC. This sequence encodes CASSLAFGNEQFF.

The rearrangement links TRBV5-4 to TRBJ2-1; no definite D call. This CDR3 region has 15 residues. V dropped 3 bases and J dropped 8 bases, with 18 bases sitting between them. Germline V gene sequence: CDR1 SGHNT, CDR2 YYREEE (reference sequence). CDR3 amino acids: CASSSNPLIPDEQFF. The CDR3 DNA is TGTGCCAGCAGCTCCAACCCGCTGATCCCCGATGAGCAGTTCTTC.

For this clone: Other DNA sequences from this sample encode an identical CDR3 as well. The rearrangement uses TRBV9 and TRBJ2-3, with D hard to call. There are 15 residues in the CDR3. Trimming removed 0 bases from V and 0 bases from J, with 8 bases in between. Germline-derived CDR1 and CDR2 are SGDLS and YYNGEE. The CDR3 DNA follows: TGTGCCAGCAGCGTAGCGGTAACTAGCACAGATACGCAGTATTTT. Translated: CASSVAVTSTDTQYF.

V is TRBV2 and J is TRBJ1-5; the match to TRBD1 covers 7 bases. CDR1 is SNHLY and CDR2 is FYNNEI in the germline V gene. The CDR3 has 15 amino acids. V dropped 8 bases and J dropped 0; count of bases not matched to a gene: 7. CDR3 DNA: TGTGCCAGCTCAGACAGGGATTATAGCAATCAGCCCCAGCATTTT. Translating it yields CASSDRDYSNQPQHF.